Each of the 11 T cell receptor beta chains below was sequenced from the same sample in a study of blood T cell repertoires in COVID-19. Repertoires were generated with immunoSEQ multiplex PCR, while TCRdb's copy carries only in-frame clones and drops some. Here the sample spans around 100,000 clones, about 77% being singletons. Source material: peripheral blood. The source of these receptors is a woman in her 70s with acute or convalescent COVID-19.

The rearrangement uses TRBV4-2 and TRBJ1-1; D might be TRBD1 (5 bases). CDR3 length equals 14 residues. Germline lookup yields CDR1 LGHNA and CDR2 YNFKEQ. With 1 base removed from V and 4 bases from J, the gap between germline ends came to 10 bases. Here the CDR3 reads CASSQGYRPTEAFF. CDR3 nucleotides: TGTGCCAGCAGCCAAGGTTACAGGCCCACTGAAGCTTTCTTT.

This chain joins TRBV3-1 (or the pseudogene TRBV3-2) and TRBJ1-5; D remains ambiguous. With 0 bases removed from V and 1 base from J, the gap between germline ends came to 13 bases. This CDR3 spans 17 amino acids. CDR1 and CDR2 from the germline V gene are LGHDT and YNNKEL (reference sequence). The CDR3, as DNA: TGTGCCAGCAGCCAAGATGTGGCGTCGGGGAGCAATCAGCCCCAGCATTTT. Translated, it gives CASSQDVASGSNQPQHF.

The chain is built from TRBV10-3 and TRBJ1-5, with D maybe TRBD1 (6 bases). Trimming removed 4 bases from V and 5 bases from J, with 12 bases in between. The length of the CDR3 is 14 residues. The germline V gene encodes CDR1 ENHRY and CDR2 SYGVKD. CDR3: CAISGRGGYQPQHF. Written as DNA, the CDR3 is TGTGCCATCAGTGGTAGGGGGGGGTATCAGCCCCAGCATTTT.

The rearrangement joins TRBV7-3 to TRBJ1-2; D call uncertain. The CDR3 contains 14 residues. Trimming cost V 1 base and J 8 bases, with 14 bases left between them. From germline, CDR1 is SGHTA and CDR2 FQGTGA. CDR3 sequence: CASSLSAGVGGYTF. The CDR3 bases are TGTGCCAGCAGCTTAAGTGCCGGGGTGGGAGGCTACACCTTC.

The genes are TRBV30 and TRBJ1-1, with D maybe TRBD1 (6 bases). There are 11 residues in the CDR3. Trimming left V 5 bases short and J 9 bases short, with 13 bases between. Germline V lookup: CDR1 GTSNPN, CDR2 SVGIG (reference sequence). CDR3 sequence: CAWDWGPKAFF. CDR3 DNA: TGTGCCTGGGATTGGGGGCCCAAAGCTTTCTTT.

In its sample, this clone was seen once. V and J are TRBV6-4 and TRBJ1-1, with a weak D call TRBD1 (6 bases). Germline lookup yields CDR1 MRHNA and CDR2 SNTAGT. V lost 3 bases to trimming and J lost 0 bases, with 11 bases between them. The CDR3 covers 15 residues. CDR3 sequence: CASSENWDMNTEAFF. The CDR3 bases are TGTGCCAGCAGTGAAAATTGGGACATGAACACTGAAGCTTTCTTT.

The V and J genes are TRBV29-1 and TRBJ1-2; D unclear. The CDR3 extends over 12 amino acids. V gave up 7 bases and J gave up 5 bases, with 14 bases separating them. Germline CDR1 reads SQVTM; CDR2 reads ANQGSEA. The CDR3 loop reads CSATSSGYGYTF. The CDR3 region has the DNA TGCAGCGCCACATCATCAGGTTATGGCTACACCTTC.

The J gene is TRBJ2-5, the V gene TRBV3-1 (or the pseudogene TRBV3-2); unclear D gene. The V end lost 0 bases, the J end lost 2 bases, and 4 bases lay between the germline ends. Germline V lookup: CDR1 LGHDT, CDR2 YNNKEL (reference sequence). The CDR3 spans 13 residues. The CDR3 DNA reads TGTGCCAGCAGCCAAGACAGGCAAGAGACCCAGTACTTC. It codes for CASSQDRQETQYF.

The chain has TRBV11-2 and TRBJ1-4; D is unclear. This CDR3 is 14 amino acids long. Germline values: CDR1 SGHAT, CDR2 FQNNGV. V was clipped by 3 bases and J by 8 bases, with 13 bases between them. The CDR3, as DNA: TGTGCCAGCAGCTTCCGGGGTGAGGAGGAAAAACTGTTTTTT. Residues: CASSFRGEEEKLFF.

The rearrangement joins TRBV28 to TRBJ1-2; TRBD1 is a possible D gene (6 bases). This CDR3 spans 15 amino acids. V lost 5 bases and J 6 bases, leaving 19 bases between the germline ends. The germline CDR1 and CDR2 sequences are MDHEN and SYDVKM. CDR3 sequence: CASSQPGVATDGYTF. CDR3 bases: TGTGCCAGCAGTCAACCAGGGGTGGCTACGGATGGCTACACCTTC.

The chain is built from TRBV7-6 and TRBJ2-5; 16 bases align to TRBD2. Trimming removed 1 base from V and 4 bases from J; junction bases left unmatched: 6. The CDR3 extends over 18 amino acids. Germline-derived CDR1 and CDR2 are SGHVS and FNYEAQ. The CDR3 region is CASSLVGTSGGAVETQYF. In DNA, the CDR3 is TGTGCCAGCAGCTTAGTCGGGACTAGCGGGGGGGCCGTAGAGACCCAGTACTTC. Complete variable domain (other parts from reference TRBV7-6 and TRBJ2-5): GAGVSQSPRYKVTKRGQDVALRCDPISGHVSLYWYRQALGQGPEFLTYFNYEAQQDKSGLPNDRFSAERPEGSISTLTIQRTEQRDSAMYRCASSLVGTSGGAVETQYFGPGTRLLVL.